The 30 T cell receptor beta chains below all came from one sample that was sequenced in a study of blood T cell repertoires in COVID-19. Generated by immunoSEQ multiplex PCR, the TCRdb table keeps only in-frame clones and is missing some. The data show about 400,000 clones, 89% seen once. The sample consisted of PBMCs or T cells enriched from blood (not recorded which). All receptors come from a woman in her twenties or thirties who had recovered from COVID-19.

The chain joins TRBV5-5 to TRBJ2-7; D perhaps matches TRBD1 (5 bases). Germline V gives CDR1 SGHKS, CDR2 YYEKEE (reference sequence). The CDR3 covers 15 residues. V was pared by 0 bases and J by 4 bases, with 14 bases between. The CDR3 is CASSLEGVSRYEQYF. The CDR3 DNA reads TGTGCCAGCAGCTTGGAAGGGGTGAGTAGGTACGAGCAGTACTTC.

The CDR3 region has the DNA TGTGCCAGCAGCGTAGCTACCCGAGGGACAGGGGGAATTGGCTACACCTTC. Its translation: CASSVATRGTGGIGYTF. The rearrangement uses TRBV9 and TRBJ1-2, with TRBD1 matching 11 bases. V lost 0 bases and J lost 7; bases outside the gene matches: 11. From germline, CDR1 is SGDLS and CDR2 YYNGEE. CDR3 length: 17 residues.

V is TRBV11-2 and J is TRBJ2-1; 12 nucleotides line up with TRBD1. The germline gives CDR1 SGHAT, CDR2 FQNNGV. V shed 4 bases, J shed 6 bases, and the junction held 10 bases outside the gene matches. The CDR3 is made up of 17 amino acids. CDR3 loop: CASSSGGQGAWGNEQFF. The DNA of the CDR3 is TGTGCCAGCAGCTCAGGGGGACAGGGGGCGTGGGGCAATGAGCAGTTCTTC.

The CDR3 sequence: CASSQEAGRPDEAFF. As DNA, the CDR3 is TGCGCCAGCAGCCAAGAGGCCGGCAGGCCAGATGAAGCTTTCTTT. The chain is built from TRBV4-1 and TRBJ1-1; D call uncertain. V lost 0 bases and J 7 bases, leaving 15 bases between the germline ends. The germline CDR1 and CDR2 sequences are MGHRA and YSYEKL. The CDR3 loop spans 15 amino acids.

The gene calls are TRBV9 and TRBJ2-5, with 14 positions matching TRBD2. V lost 3 bases to trimming and J lost 5 bases; unmatched junction nucleotides: 3. Germline CDR1 reads SGDLS; CDR2 reads YYNGEE. CDR3 length: 15 residues. CDR3 nucleotides: TGTGCCAGCAGCGCGGGACTAGCGGGGGTTGAGACCCAGTACTTC. Protein: CASSAGLAGVETQYF.

The chain joins TRBV3-1 (or the pseudogene TRBV3-2) to TRBJ1-1, with D possibly TRBD1 on 6 matching bases. CDR3 length: 15 amino acids. The germline V gene encodes CDR1 LGHDT and CDR2 YNNKEL (reference sequence). Trimming stripped 1 base from V and 3 bases from J, with 12 bases between. As DNA, the CDR3 is TGTGCCAGCAGCCAAGCGGGGTCAGGGGACACTGAAGCTTTCTTT. Protein sequence: CASSQAGSGDTEAFF.

The chain couples TRBV7-8 to TRBJ2-2; D is unresolved. Germline values: CDR1 SGHVS, CDR2 FQNEAQ. CDR3 length: 14 amino acids. V was shortened by 1 base and J by 4 bases, with 7 bases between the two germline ends. CDR3 loop: CASSLDRSTGELFF. CDR3 sequence (DNA): TGTGCCAGCAGCTTAGACAGAAGCACCGGGGAGCTGTTTTTT.

The CDR3 region has the DNA TGTGCCAGCAGCCCGGTCGGCCAGCGGGGGCGCAACACCGGGGAGCTGTTTTTT. Encoded protein: CASSPVGQRGRNTGELFF. This chain uses TRBV5-6 with TRBJ2-2, with 8 nucleotides matching TRBD2. Germline CDR1 reads SGHDT; CDR2 reads YYEEEE. This CDR3 spans 18 amino acids. The V gene end was trimmed by 4 bases and the J gene end by 2 bases; junction bases not matched to a gene: 13.

V gene TRBV3-1 (or the pseudogene TRBV3-2) combines with J gene TRBJ2-2; TRBD2 agrees at 8 bases. CDR1 LGHDT and CDR2 YNNKEL come from the germline V gene (reference sequence). Trimming took 1 base from V and 1 from J; bases not matched to a gene: 5. The CDR3 is made up of 17 amino acids. The CDR3 is CASSQVWAGGNTGELFF. DNA of the CDR3: TGTGCCAGCAGCCAAGTTTGGGCGGGAGGGAACACCGGGGAGCTGTTTTTT.

This clone was recorded only once. V and J are TRBV27 and TRBJ2-1; D perhaps matches TRBD2 (6 bases). The CDR3 runs to 14 residues. CDR1 is MNHEY and CDR2 is SMNVEV in the germline V gene (reference sequence). Trimming shortened V by 4 bases and J by 9 bases, and 16 bases separated the two germline ends. DNA of the CDR3: TGTGCCAGCAGTTCAACGAGGGAGGCGGGTGAGCAGTTCTTC. Its translation is CASSSTREAGEQFF.

V gene TRBV5-1 combines with J gene TRBJ2-3; maybe TRBD2 (5 bases). V lost 4 bases and J lost 0, with 9 bases in between. Looked up from germline, CDR1 is SGHRS and CDR2 is YFSETQ. The CDR3 consists of 14 residues. The CDR3 region has the DNA TGCGCCAGCAGCGACGGGGTTAGCACAGATACGCAGTATTTT. It specifies CASSDGVSTDTQYF.

The rearrangement uses TRBV5-4 and TRBJ1-2, with 7 bases that match TRBD1. The CDR3 contains 14 residues. Per the germline V gene, CDR1 is SGHNT and CDR2 is YYREEE (reference sequence). Unmatched junction bases numbered 9, after V lost 3 bases and J lost 7 bases. The CDR3 loop is CASSSVGQVFGYTF. CDR3 nucleotide sequence: TGTGCCAGCAGCTCAGTTGGACAGGTTTTTGGCTACACCTTC.

The chain has TRBV18 and TRBJ1-4, with D perhaps TRBD1 (6 bases). The CDR3 is made up of 15 amino acids. The V gene lost 3 bases and the J gene lost 5 bases, with 13 bases spanning the gap. CDR1 KGHSH and CDR2 LQKENI come from the germline V gene. For the CDR3, the DNA is TGTGCCAGCTCACCGGCGGGGGGGGCAAATGAAAAACTGTTTTTT. Its protein product is CASSPAGGANEKLFF.

The chain is built from TRBV4-2 and TRBJ2-5, with 9 bases fitting TRBD2. The CDR3 is 18 residues long. From germline, CDR1 is LGHNA and CDR2 YNFKEQ. V lost 0 bases, J lost 2 bases, and 10 bases stayed unmatched. The CDR3 sequence: CASSQDLFQAGGQETQYF. In nucleotides, the CDR3 is TGTGCCAGCAGCCAAGATCTCTTTCAAGCGGGGGGACAAGAGACCCAGTACTTC.

Only one count was recorded for this clone. The V gene is TRBV2, the J gene TRBJ1-6; 11 bases agree with TRBD1. Germline CDR1 and CDR2: SNHLY and FYNNEI. The junction had 6 bases not matched to a gene; V was cut back by 6 bases and J by 8 bases. The CDR3 sequence is 15 residues long. The CDR3 reads CASSRDRGFDSPLHF. The CDR3 DNA follows: TGTGCCAGCAGCCGGGACAGGGGGTTTGATTCACCCCTCCACTTT.

The chain employs TRBV7-9 and TRBJ2-7; D might be TRBD1 (5 bases). There are 14 residues in the CDR3. V gave up 3 bases and J gave up 4 bases, with 13 bases separating them. Germline lookup yields CDR1 SEHNR and CDR2 FQNEAQ (reference sequence). The CDR3 loop reads CASSFRDSGYEQYF. In DNA, the CDR3 is TGTGCCAGCAGCTTTCGAGACAGTGGATACGAGCAGTACTTC.

V and J are TRBV7-3 and TRBJ1-1, with TRBD1 matching 9 bases. Looked up from germline, CDR1 is SGHTA and CDR2 is FQGTGA. The J segment lost 0 bases and the V segment lost 5 bases, leaving 10 bases of the junction unmatched. The CDR3 contains 17 residues. CDR3 region: CASSPIRGQGLNTEAFF. CDR3 bases: TGTGCCAGCAGCCCAATCAGGGGACAGGGTCTGAACACTGAAGCTTTCTTT.

The genes are TRBV7-8 and TRBJ1-3; D is unclear. This CDR3 is 16 amino acids long. CDR1 is SGHVS, CDR2 FQNEAQ, per germline. V lost 1 base and J lost 0, with 10 bases in between. This chain's CDR3 is CASSLGSWSSGNTIYF. In nucleotides, the CDR3 is TGTGCCAGCAGCTTAGGCTCGTGGAGCTCTGGAAACACCATATATTTT. The complete variable domain, with remaining parts taken from reference TRBV7-8 and TRBJ1-3, reads GAGVSQSPRYKVAKRGQDVALRCDPISGHVSLFWYQQALGQGPEFLTYFQNEAQLDKSGLPSDRFFAERPEGSVSTLKIQRTQQEDSAVYLCASSLGSWSSGNTIYFGEGSWLTVV.

Here the CDR3 DNA reads TGTGCCAGCAGCTGGGGGACAGCCAGGAACACTGAAGCTTTCTTT. Its protein product is CASSWGTARNTEAFF. The V gene is TRBV13, the J gene TRBJ1-1, with TRBD1 matching 7 bases. V lost 4 bases, J lost 1 base, and 6 bases stayed unmatched. This CDR3 is built from 15 residues. Germline V gene data show CDR1 as PRHDT and CDR2 as FYEKMQ (reference sequence).

This sequence joins TRBV6-4 and TRBJ2-2; D is unresolved. CDR1 is MRHNA and CDR2 is SNTAGT in the germline V gene. The CDR3 spans 16 residues. The ends were cut back, 3 bases at V and 2 bases at J, with 13 bases in the middle. CDR3 in amino acids: CASSDSGRQNTGELFF. The CDR3, as DNA: TGTGCCAGCAGTGATTCTGGCAGGCAAAACACCGGGGAGCTGTTTTTT.

The chain couples TRBV7-9 to TRBJ2-5, with D perhaps matching TRBD2 (6 bases). Trimming left V 5 bases short and J 4 bases short, with 20 bases between. The CDR3 sequence is 16 residues long. From germline, CDR1 is SEHNR and CDR2 FQNEAQ (reference sequence). DNA of the CDR3: TGTGCCAGCAGCCGTCGACTAGTGGGAGTGACAGAGACCCAGTACTTC. It encodes CASSRRLVGVTETQYF.

There are a few counts of this clone. The chain employs TRBV29-1 and TRBJ2-5; D is possibly TRBD1 (5 bases). The germline CDR1 and CDR2 sequences are SQVTM and ANQGSEA. V lost 6 bases and J 4 bases, leaving 18 bases between the germline ends. This CDR3 region has 14 residues. CDR3 loop: CSVARAALTETQYF. DNA of the CDR3: TGCAGCGTAGCCAGGGCCGCGCTGACAGAGACCCAGTACTTC.

The V call is TRBV7-9, the J call TRBJ1-2; 8 nucleotides align to TRBD1. Trimming at V came to 4 bases and at J to 2 bases, leaving 9 bases not matched to a gene. This CDR3 comprises 16 residues. Germline assignment: CDR1 SEHNR and CDR2 FQNEAQ (reference sequence). The CDR3 DNA sequence: TGTGCCAGCAGCTCCACCCGGGACAGGTCAAACTATGGCTACACCTTC. Encoded protein: CASSSTRDRSNYGYTF.

V usage is TRBV5-1 and J usage is TRBJ1-1, with D possibly TRBD1 on 5 matching bases. Trimming cost V 1 base and J 0 bases, with 10 bases left between them. Germline-derived CDR1 and CDR2 are SGHRS and YFSETQ. The CDR3 extends over 15 amino acids. CDR3 sequence reads: CASSLYRGMNTEAFF. The CDR3 nucleotides are TGCGCCAGCAGCTTGTATCGGGGGATGAACACTGAAGCTTTCTTT. Using reference TRBV5-1 and TRBJ1-1 for the parts outside the CDR3, the full variable domain is KAGVTQTPRYLIKTRGQQVTLSCSPISGHRSVSWYQQTPGQGLQFLFEYFSETQRNKGNFPGRFSGRQFSNSRSEMNVSTLELGDSALYLCASSLYRGMNTEAFFGQGTRLTVV.

This chain joins TRBV29-1 and TRBJ1-5, with 7 nucleotides matching TRBD1. Germline V CDR1 and CDR2: SQVTM, ANQGSEA. The CDR3 is 14 residues long. CDR3 in DNA: TGCACCTTATGCGCAGGGGGACGTTATCAGCCCCAGCATTTT. Amino acids: CTLCAGGRYQPQHF.

V gene TRBV29-1 combines with J gene TRBJ1-2; D perhaps matches TRBD1 (6 bases). With 2 bases removed from V and 8 bases from J, the gap between germline ends came to 9 bases. The CDR3 runs 11 residues. Per the germline V gene, CDR1 is SQVTM and CDR2 is ANQGSEA. Here the CDR3 DNA reads TGCAGCGTTGAATGTGACAGGGGCTACACCTTC. This encodes CSVECDRGYTF.

This rearrangement joins TRBV2 to TRBJ2-2, with a possible D match to TRBD2 (6 bases). This CDR3 is built from 14 residues. Germline assignment: CDR1 SNHLY and CDR2 FYNNEI. The germline V and J ends were trimmed by 7 bases and 6 bases, with 15 bases remaining between them. The CDR3 region has the DNA TGTGCCAGCATGACGCGAACGGGAGCCGGGGAGCTGTTTTTT. It yields the protein CASMTRTGAGELFF.

The chain carries TRBV9 and TRBJ1-5; D gene uncertain. Germline lookup yields CDR1 SGDLS and CDR2 YYNGEE. V was pared by 0 bases and J by 6 bases, with 7 bases between. The CDR3 has 13 residues. CDR3 coding DNA: TGTGCCAGCAGCGTAGATTTGGCTCAGCCCCAGCATTTT. Protein product: CASSVDLAQPQHF.

This clone was detected only a few times. The rearrangement links TRBV5-1 to TRBJ2-1; perhaps TRBD1 as D (6 bases). The V end lost 4 bases, the J end lost 7 bases, and 9 bases lay between the germline ends. Germline V gene data show CDR1 as SGHRS and CDR2 as YFSETQ. The CDR3 is 12 amino acids. CDR3 protein: CASSVTGNEQFF. In nucleotides, the CDR3 is TGCGCCAGCAGCGTAACAGGGAATGAGCAGTTCTTC.

The chain joins TRBV24-1 to TRBJ1-1; D is undetermined. CDR1 KGHDR and CDR2 SFDVKD come from the germline V gene. The CDR3 extends over 13 amino acids. Trimming cost V 4 bases and J 4 bases, with 9 bases left between them. The CDR3 here is CATSEGVSTEAFF. The CDR3 DNA follows: TGTGCCACCAGTGAAGGAGTGTCCACTGAAGCTTTCTTT.